These 12 T cell receptor beta chains were all obtained from the same sample, sequenced in a study of T cell responses to AZD1222 COVID-19 vaccine. Libraries were prepared by immunoSEQ multiplex PCR; TCRdb keeps only in-frame clonotypes and omits some of them. The profile shows under 150,000 clones, roughly 93% of them singletons. This sample comprised peripheral blood, obtained on day 0 of AZD1222 vaccination. These receptors were obtained from an adult in good health.

The V and J genes are TRBV7-2 and TRBJ2-1; 7 positions match TRBD2. CDR3 length: 17 residues. The germline V gene encodes CDR1 SGHTA and CDR2 FQGNSA. After removal of 5 bases from V and 3 bases from J, the junction contained 13 bases not matched to a gene. CDR3: CASSIGGRGSFYNEQFF. The CDR3 nucleotides are TGTGCCAGCAGCATCGGAGGCCGCGGGAGCTTCTACAATGAGCAGTTCTTC.

This rearrangement joins TRBV12-3 or TRBV12-4 to TRBJ1-2, with D possibly TRBD1 on 6 matching bases. The V and J ends lost 3 bases and 8 bases respectively, with 13 bases between them. There are 13 residues in the CDR3. In DNA form, the CDR3 reads TGTGCCAGCAGTTTCTTTCCAGGGGAGGGCTACACCTTC. Protein: CASSFFPGEGYTF.

This sequence joins TRBV5-4 and TRBJ2-7; D remains ambiguous. The germline CDR1 and CDR2 sequences are SGHNT and YYREEE (reference sequence). The CDR3 is 13 amino acids. V dropped 0 bases and J dropped 2 bases, with 6 bases sitting between them. The CDR3 loop reads CASSLDGPYEQYF. Written as DNA, the CDR3 is TGTGCCAGCAGCTTGGACGGCCCCTACGAGCAGTACTTC.

The chain recombines TRBV4-3 with TRBJ1-4, with unresolved D. Deletions cut 0 bases from V and 0 bases from J, with 11 bases between. Germline CDR1 is LGHNA and CDR2 is YSLEER. CDR3 size: 17 residues. In DNA form, the CDR3 reads TGCGCCAGCAGCCAAGAATGGAGCATAGCAACTAATGAAAAACTGTTTTTT. Protein product: CASSQEWSIATNEKLFF.

As DNA, the CDR3 is TGTGCCAGCAGTTACGGAACTGCTCAGGACCAAGAGACCCAGTACTTC. This gives the protein CASSYGTAQDQETQYF. The chain links TRBV6-6 to TRBJ2-5; no firm D call. The CDR3 has 16 amino acids. V shed 2 bases and J shed 0 bases, with 13 bases lying between them. Germline CDR1 MNHNY, CDR2 SVGAGI (reference sequence).

The chain has TRBV2 and TRBJ2-7; no clear D. The germline gives CDR1 SNHLY, CDR2 FYNNEI. The CDR3 contains 8 residues. The ends were cut back, 7 bases at V and 5 bases at J, with 0 bases in the middle. The CDR3 loop is CASNEQYF. In DNA form, the CDR3 reads TGTGCCAGCAACGAGCAGTACTTC.

CDR3 DNA sequence: TGTGCCAGCAGCTTATTTTTGATTGGGGGGACTAGGGATTTCGATACGCAGTATTTT. It codes for CASSLFLIGGTRDFDTQYF. The chain has TRBV7-3 and TRBJ2-3; 8 bases line up with TRBD2. CDR1 SGHTA and CDR2 FQGTGA come from the germline V gene. The CDR3 loop spans 19 amino acids. The J segment lost 6 bases and the V segment lost 2 bases, leaving 19 bases of the junction unmatched.

This clone occurred once. This chain connects TRBV6-6 to TRBJ1-2, with TRBD1 matching over 8 bases. V shed 7 bases and J 7 bases; nucleotides not matched to a gene: 11. The CDR3 totals 14 residues. In germline, CDR1 is MNHNY, CDR2 SVGAGI (reference sequence). CDR3 region: CASTRGQEGSGYTF. CDR3 DNA sequence: TGTGCCAGCACCAGGGGACAGGAGGGTTCTGGCTACACCTTC.

The rearrangement links TRBV7-5 to TRBJ2-1; the table's D call TRBD2 went unverified against the DNA. TRBV7-5 is shown as a pseudogene. The CDR3 is 15 residues long. As DNA, the CDR3 is TGTGCCTACCTCGTCCGGGGCGGGGGGGCCGCTGAGCAGTTCTTC. It specifies CAYLVRGGGAAEQFF.

This chain links TRBV5-4 with TRBJ2-7, with 11 bases fitting TRBD1. The CDR3 covers 15 residues. The junction had 6 bases not matched to a gene; V was cut back by 4 bases and J by 3 bases. Per germline, CDR1 SGHNT and CDR2 YYREEE (reference sequence). The DNA for the CDR3 is TGTGCCAGCAGCGGGGGGACAGGGGGTGTCTACGAGCAGTACTTC. As protein: CASSGGTGGVYEQYF.

The chain is built from TRBV3-1 (or the pseudogene TRBV3-2) and TRBJ1-6; D call uncertain. Per the germline V gene, CDR1 is LGHDT and CDR2 is YNNKEL (reference sequence). The CDR3 loop spans 15 amino acids. Trimming left V 1 base short and J 7 bases short, with 11 bases between. The DNA of the CDR3 is TGTGCCAGCAGCCAAGCTTCCGGAGGGAATTCACCCCTCCACTTT. As protein: CASSQASGGNSPLHF.

The chain couples TRBV10-3 to TRBJ2-2; D is unclear. Trimming took 3 bases from V and 2 from J, leaving 4 bases between them. Germline V gene data show CDR1 as ENHRY and CDR2 as SYGVKD. The CDR3 length is 13 residues. CDR3 DNA sequence: TGTGCCATCAGTGAACACAACACCGGGGAGCTGTTTTTT. Amino acid sequence: CAISEHNTGELFF.